Shown below are 9 T cell receptor beta chains from a single sample sequenced in a study of identifying expanded T cells in peripheral blood. Sequencing used immunoSEQ multiplex PCR; TCRdb keeps in-frame clones, though not all of them. The sample yields 90,000 to 95,000 clones, 70% to 90% seen once. The sequencing input was blood. Source of these receptors: a person aged 18-70 years in good health.

The rearrangement uses TRBV6-5 and TRBJ1-1; D ambiguous. The CDR3 extends over 13 amino acids. Between the trimmed V and J ends, which lost 0 bases and 5 bases, there was a span of 7 bases. Germline V gene sequence: CDR1 MNHEY, CDR2 SVGAGI. In nucleotides, the CDR3 is TGTGCCAGCAGTTACTCAAGTCGGACTGAAGCTTTCTTT. It specifies CASSYSSRTEAFF.

This clone was seen a single time. The rearrangement joins TRBV6-1 to TRBJ2-5, with D perhaps matching TRBD2 (6 bases). V was clipped by 4 bases and J by 4 bases, with 13 bases between them. The CDR3 loop spans 14 amino acids. Germline CDR1 is MNHNS and CDR2 is SASEGT. CDR3 nucleotide sequence: TGTGCCAGCAGTGTCAGGGAGGAGGGAGAGACCCAGTACTTC. Translating gives CASSVREEGETQYF.

This chain links TRBV5-4 with TRBJ2-7; weak D call: TRBD1 (7 bases). There are 15 residues in the CDR3. Germline V gene data show CDR1 as SGHNT and CDR2 as YYREEE (reference sequence). Between the trimmed V and J ends, which lost 4 bases and 7 bases, there was a span of 21 bases. In DNA form, the CDR3 reads TGTGCCAGCAGCCCGCAGGGGGGCCTGCCTTGGGAGCAGTACTTC. It translates to CASSPQGGLPWEQYF.

This clone came up once. The chain combines TRBV19 with TRBJ2-3, with D possibly matching TRBD1 (6 bases). V lost 4 bases and J 2 bases, leaving 13 bases between the germline ends. The CDR3 has 15 amino acids. The germline gives CDR1 LNHDA, CDR2 SQIVND (reference sequence). CDR3: CASSKFGGHTDTQYF. In nucleotides, the CDR3 is TGTGCCAGTAGTAAGTTTGGGGGACACACAGATACGCAGTATTTT. The variable domain in full, with the rest retrieved from reference TRBV19 and TRBJ2-3, is DGGITQSPKYLFRKEGQNVTLSCEQNLNHDAMYWYRQDPGQGLRLIYYSQIVNDFQKGDIAEGYSVSREKKESFPLTVTSAQKNPTAFYLCASSKFGGHTDTQYFGPGTRLTVL.

The chain is built from TRBV19 and TRBJ2-6; 7 bases are shared with TRBD2. The germline V gene encodes CDR1 LNHDA and CDR2 SQIVND (reference sequence). V trimming: 0 bases; J trimming: 15 bases; junction bases outside the gene matches: 17. This CDR3 is built from 17 residues. The CDR3 DNA sequence: TGTGCCAGTAGTATAGATTTGAGGTACGTCGGGGGGAATGACCTGACTTTC. Translated: CASSIDLRYVGGNDLTF.

The V and J genes are TRBV11-3 and TRBJ2-5; 9 bases align to TRBD2. CDR1 is SGHNT and CDR2 is YENEEA in the germline V gene. This CDR3 has 17 amino acids. The trim removed 0 bases at V and 1 base at J, leaving 6 bases unmatched. CDR3 coding DNA: TGTGCCAGCAGCTTAGATTTAGCGGGAGTTGTCCAAGAGACCCAGTACTTC. This codes for CASSLDLAGVVQETQYF.

This rearrangement joins TRBV10-2 to TRBJ1-1, with TRBD1 identical over 7 bases. The CDR3 runs 14 residues. The germline CDR1 and CDR2 sequences are WSHSY and SAAADI. Trimming cost V 9 bases and J 2 bases; bases outside gene matches: 9. The chain's CDR3 is CASSRQGSNTEAFF. CDR3 bases: TGCGCCAGTAGTAGACAGGGATCCAACACTGAAGCTTTCTTT.

The CDR3 DNA is TGTGCCAGCAGCCAAGCTCGAGTGAACACTGAAGCTTTCTTT. Residues: CASSQARVNTEAFF. The V gene is TRBV14, the J gene TRBJ1-1, with unresolved D. Germline values: CDR1 SGHDN, CDR2 FVKESK. CDR3 length equals 14 residues. V lost 1 base and J lost 0, with 6 bases in between.

Details on this clone: The identical CDR3 is also encoded by other nucleotide sequences in the sample. The V and J genes are TRBV10-3 and TRBJ1-2; D may be TRBD1 (5 bases). CDR1 ENHRY and CDR2 SYGVKD come from the germline V gene. The V end was cut by 2 bases, the J end by 0 bases, with 10 bases between. The CDR3 spans 15 residues. The CDR3 reads CAISEPTASNYGYTF. The CDR3 bases are TGTGCCATCAGTGAGCCGACAGCTTCTAACTATGGCTACACCTTC.